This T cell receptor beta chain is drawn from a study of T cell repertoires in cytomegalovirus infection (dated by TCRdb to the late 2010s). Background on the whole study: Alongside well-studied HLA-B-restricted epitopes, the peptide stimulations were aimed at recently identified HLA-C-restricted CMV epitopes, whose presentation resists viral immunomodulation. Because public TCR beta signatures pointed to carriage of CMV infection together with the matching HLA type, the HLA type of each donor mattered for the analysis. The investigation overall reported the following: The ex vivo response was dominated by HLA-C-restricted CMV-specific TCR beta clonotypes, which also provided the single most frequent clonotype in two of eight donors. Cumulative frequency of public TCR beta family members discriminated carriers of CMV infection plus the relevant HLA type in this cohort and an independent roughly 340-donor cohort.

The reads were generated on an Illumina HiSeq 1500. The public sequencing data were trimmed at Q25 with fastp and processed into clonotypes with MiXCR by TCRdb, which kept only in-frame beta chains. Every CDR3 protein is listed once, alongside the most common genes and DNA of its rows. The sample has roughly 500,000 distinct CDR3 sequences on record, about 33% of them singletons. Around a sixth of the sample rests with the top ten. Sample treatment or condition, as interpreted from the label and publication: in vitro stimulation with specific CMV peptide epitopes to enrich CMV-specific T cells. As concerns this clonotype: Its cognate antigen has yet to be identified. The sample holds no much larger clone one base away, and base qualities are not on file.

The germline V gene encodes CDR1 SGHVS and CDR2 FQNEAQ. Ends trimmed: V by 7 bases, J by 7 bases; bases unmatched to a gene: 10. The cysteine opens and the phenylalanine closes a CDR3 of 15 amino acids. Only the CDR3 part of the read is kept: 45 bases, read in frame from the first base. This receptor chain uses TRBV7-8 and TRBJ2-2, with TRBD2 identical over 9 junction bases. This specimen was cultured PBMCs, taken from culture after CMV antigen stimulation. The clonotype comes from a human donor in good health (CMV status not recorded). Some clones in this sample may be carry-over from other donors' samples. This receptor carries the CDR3 CASTRPGLAVGELFF. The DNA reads TGTGCCAGCACGCGCCCGGGACTAGCCGTCGGGGAGCTGTTTTTT.